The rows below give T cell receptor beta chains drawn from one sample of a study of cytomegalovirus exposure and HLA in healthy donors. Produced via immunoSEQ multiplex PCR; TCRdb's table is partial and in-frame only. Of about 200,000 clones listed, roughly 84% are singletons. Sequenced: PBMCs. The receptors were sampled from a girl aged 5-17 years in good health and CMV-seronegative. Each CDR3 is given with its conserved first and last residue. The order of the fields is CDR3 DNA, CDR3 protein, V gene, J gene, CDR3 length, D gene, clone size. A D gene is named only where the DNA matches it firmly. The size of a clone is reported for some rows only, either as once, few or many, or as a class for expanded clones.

DNA: TGTGCCAGCAGCTCGGACAGGGAGGGATATACGCAGTATTTT
CDR3: CASSSDREGYTQYF
V: TRBV7-3
J: TRBJ2-3
length: 14
D: .
size: .

DNA: TGTGCCAGCAGCGATCGAGCGGGAAACCATATCACAGATACGCAGTATTTT
CDR3: CASSDRAGNHITDTQYF
V: TRBV2
J: TRBJ2-3
length: 17
D: TRBD2
size: .

DNA: TGTGCCAGCAGCCGCCCAGGGACAGGGGGGGTATCAGATACGCAGTATTTT
CDR3: CASSRPGTGGVSDTQYF
V: TRBV7-9
J: TRBJ2-3
length: 17
D: TRBD1
size: once

DNA: TGTGCCAGCCACGGCGCGGGAAGTTGGGAGCTGTTTTTT
CDR3: CASHGAGSWELFF
V: TRBV28
J: TRBJ2-2
length: 13
D: .
size: .

DNA: TGCAGCGTCTTGCCGGGGACACCGGGAGAGACCCAGTACTTC
CDR3: CSVLPGTPGETQYF
V: TRBV29-1
J: TRBJ2-5
length: 14
D: .
size: .

DNA: TGTGCCAGCAGTTACTCGATGACAGGGACAAATCAGCCCCAGCATTTT
CDR3: CASSYSMTGTNQPQHF
V: TRBV6-5
J: TRBJ1-5
length: 16
D: TRBD1
size: few

DNA: TGTGCCAGCAGTGACTCCCCGGGACTAGCATCCAATGAGCAGTTCTTC
CDR3: CASSDSPGLASNEQFF
V: TRBV6-4
J: TRBJ2-1
length: 16
D: TRBD2
size: .

DNA: TGTGCCAGCAGCCTCCGGACTAGCGGGGGGTCCGCGGAGACCCAGTACTTC
CDR3: CASSLRTSGGSAETQYF
V: TRBV5-4
J: TRBJ2-5
length: 17
D: TRBD2
size: .

DNA: TGTGCCAGCAGCTTAGGCCTAGCAGCTAGTACCTACAATGAGCAGTTCTTC
CDR3: CASSLGLAASTYNEQFF
V: TRBV13
J: TRBJ2-1
length: 17
D: .
size: .

DNA: TGTGCCAGCAGCTCCCCACGGACAGGCTCCGAAAAACTGTTTTTT
CDR3: CASSSPRTGSEKLFF
V: TRBV7-2
J: TRBJ1-4
length: 15
D: TRBD1
size: .

DNA: TGCAGCGCCACCAGGAACCAAGAGACCCAGTACTTC
CDR3: CSATRNQETQYF
V: TRBV29-1
J: TRBJ2-5
length: 12
D: .
size: .

DNA: TGCACCAGCAGCCTCGCTAAGGGGGCTAGCGGGATGGGTGGCACAGATACGCAGTATTTT
CDR3: CTSSLAKGASGMGGTDTQYF
V: TRBV1
J: TRBJ2-3
length: 20
D: .
size: once

DNA: TGTGCCAGCAGCCCCGACAGGGGGCCCAACACTGAAGCTTTCTTT
CDR3: CASSPDRGPNTEAFF
V: TRBV7-9
J: TRBJ1-1
length: 15
D: TRBD1
size: .

DNA: TGTGCCAGCATCACCGAGGTAACAGGTCGGTCTGAAGCTTTCTTT
CDR3: CASITEVTGRSEAFF
V: TRBV2
J: TRBJ1-1
length: 15
D: .
size: .

DNA: TGTGCCTGGAGTCAAGACAGGAGAAACACCATATATTTT
CDR3: CAWSQDRRNTIYF
V: TRBV30
J: TRBJ1-3
length: 13
D: .
size: .

DNA: TGTGCCAGCAGCCAATTCCCTTTGGGCCATCAAGAGACCCAGTACTTC
CDR3: CASSQFPLGHQETQYF
V: TRBV9
J: TRBJ2-5
length: 16
D: .
size: .

DNA: TGTGCCAGCAGTTCCGAAACGCAGGAATATACAGATACGCAGTATTTT
CDR3: CASSSETQEYTDTQYF
V: TRBV6-5
J: TRBJ2-3
length: 16
D: .
size: once

DNA: TGTGCCACCAGTCAGGGGCCAGGGTACGAGCAGTACTTC
CDR3: CATSQGPGYEQYF
V: TRBV15
J: TRBJ2-7
length: 13
D: .
size: .

DNA: TGTGCCAGCAAGCTGCGGGGTTTAGCCGGGGAGCTGTTTTTT
CDR3: CASKLRGLAGELFF
V: TRBV27
J: TRBJ2-2
length: 14
D: .
size: .

DNA: TGTGCCAGCAGCTTATCTCTCCGACCAGGGGAGGGCTACACCTTC
CDR3: CASSLSLRPGEGYTF
V: TRBV7-8
J: TRBJ1-2
length: 15
D: .
size: .

DNA: TGTGCCAGCAGCGTAGAGGGACAGGGGGCTGATACGCAGTATTTT
CDR3: CASSVEGQGADTQYF
V: TRBV9
J: TRBJ2-3
length: 15
D: TRBD1
size: .

DNA: TGTGCCAGTAGTATAGCAGGGACATTTAGCAATCAGCCCCAGCATTTT
CDR3: CASSIAGTFSNQPQHF
V: TRBV19
J: TRBJ1-5
length: 16
D: .
size: .

DNA: TGTGCCAGCAGTTCCCTCTACGAGCAGTACTTC
CDR3: CASSSLYEQYF
V: TRBV28
J: TRBJ2-7
length: 11
D: .
size: few